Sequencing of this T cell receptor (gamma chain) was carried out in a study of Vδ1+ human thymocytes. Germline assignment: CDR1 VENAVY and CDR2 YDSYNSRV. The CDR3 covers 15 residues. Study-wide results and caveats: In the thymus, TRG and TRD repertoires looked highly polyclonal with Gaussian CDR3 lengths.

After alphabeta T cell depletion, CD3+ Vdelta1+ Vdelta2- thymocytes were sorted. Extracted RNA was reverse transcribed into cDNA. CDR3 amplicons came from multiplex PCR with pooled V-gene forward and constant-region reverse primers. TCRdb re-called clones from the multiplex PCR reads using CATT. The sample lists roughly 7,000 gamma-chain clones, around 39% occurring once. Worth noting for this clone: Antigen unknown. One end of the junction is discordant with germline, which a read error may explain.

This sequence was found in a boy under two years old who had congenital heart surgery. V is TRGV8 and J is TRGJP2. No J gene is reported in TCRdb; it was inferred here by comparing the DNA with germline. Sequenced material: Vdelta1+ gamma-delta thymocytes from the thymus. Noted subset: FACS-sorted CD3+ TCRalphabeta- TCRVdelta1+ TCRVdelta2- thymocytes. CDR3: CATWTPYSSDCIKTF. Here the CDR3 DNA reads TGTGCCACCTGGACTCCGTATAGTAGTGATTGTATCAAGACGTTT.